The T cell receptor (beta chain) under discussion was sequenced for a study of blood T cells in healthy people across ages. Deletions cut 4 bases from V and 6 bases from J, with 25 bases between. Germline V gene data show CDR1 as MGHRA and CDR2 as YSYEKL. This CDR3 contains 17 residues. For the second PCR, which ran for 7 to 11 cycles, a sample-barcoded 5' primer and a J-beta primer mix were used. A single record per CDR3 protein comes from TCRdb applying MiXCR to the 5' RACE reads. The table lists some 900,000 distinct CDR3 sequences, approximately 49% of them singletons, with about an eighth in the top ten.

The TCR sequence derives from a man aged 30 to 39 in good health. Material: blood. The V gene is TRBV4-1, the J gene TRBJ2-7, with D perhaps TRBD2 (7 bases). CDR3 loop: CASSRLGGGGPPLEQYF. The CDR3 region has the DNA TGCGCCAGCAGCCGCCTCGGTGGCGGGGGCCCTCCACTCGAGCAGTACTTC.